One sample yielded the 8 T cell receptor beta chains listed below, sequenced in a study of control samples from healthy donors and cancer patients. TCRdb's copy holds only in-frame clones and misses some; the assay was immunoSEQ multiplex PCR. The data show about 120,000 clones, around 88% seen once. Sequenced sample: blood. All receptors come from a man aged 35 to 55 in good health.

V gene TRBV6-4 combines with J gene TRBJ2-1, with TRBD2 as a possible D gene (6 bases). CDR1 is MRHNA and CDR2 is SNTAGT in the germline V gene. This CDR3 is built from 15 residues. The V end was cut by 3 bases, the J end by 0 bases, with 9 bases between. This chain's CDR3 is CASSERDSSYNEQFF. As DNA, the CDR3 is TGTGCCAGCAGTGAGCGGGATAGCTCCTACAATGAGCAGTTCTTC.

The V and J genes are TRBV5-4 and TRBJ1-2; D call uncertain. V was pared by 0 bases and J by 5 bases, with 14 bases between. The CDR3 consists of 15 residues. Germline V lookup: CDR1 SGHNT, CDR2 YYREEE (reference sequence). CDR3 in amino acids: CASSLGGRAPYGYTF. The DNA for the CDR3 is TGTGCCAGCAGCTTGGGCGGACGGGCTCCATATGGCTACACCTTC.

Regarding this clone: The junction departs from germline at one end; a sequencing error may be responsible. The V and J genes are TRBV27 and TRBJ2-4; 8 nucleotides line up with TRBD1. This CDR3 has 13 amino acids. Per the germline V gene, CDR1 is MNHEY and CDR2 is SMNVEV (reference sequence). CDR3 sequence (DNA): TGTGCCAGCAGTTTATCGAAGAGGGGACAGGTCCTTTTC. This sequence encodes CASSLSKRGQVLF.

The chain joins TRBV7-9 to TRBJ1-2; no clear D gene. The length of the CDR3 is 14 residues. Trimming cost V 1 base and J 5 bases, with 11 bases left between them. The germline V gene encodes CDR1 SEHNR and CDR2 FQNEAQ (reference sequence). The CDR3 here is CASSLDLELYGYTF. DNA for the CDR3: TGTGCCAGCAGCTTAGATCTTGAGCTTTATGGCTACACCTTC.

Note on this clone: At the DNA level, this CDR3 is encoded by other sequences in the same sample as well. V and J are TRBV6-5 and TRBJ2-7; D is uncertain. The germline gives CDR1 MNHEY, CDR2 SVGAGI. There are 11 residues in the CDR3. Trimming took off 8 bases at V and 2 bases at J, with 7 bases between the two ends. In nucleotides, the CDR3 is TGTGCCAGCCGACAAACCTACGAGCAGTACTTC. Encoded protein: CASRQTYEQYF.

The V call is TRBV7-9, the J call TRBJ1-1, with 7 bases identical to TRBD1. The J segment lost 5 bases and the V segment lost 4 bases, leaving 7 bases of the junction unmatched. The CDR3 spans 14 residues. CDR1 is SEHNR, CDR2 FQNEAQ, per germline (reference sequence). CDR3 sequence: CASSSSGGRTEAFF. The CDR3 DNA reads as TGTGCCAGCAGCTCATCAGGGGGGAGGACTGAAGCTTTCTTT.

The chain joins TRBV30 to TRBJ1-2; 7 bases match TRBD1. CDR1 and CDR2 (germline): GTSNPN, SVGIG (reference sequence). The CDR3 runs to 13 residues. V was pared by 7 bases and J by 3 bases, with 8 bases of the junction left unmatched. DNA of the CDR3: TGTGCCTTGGACAGGCTGGGGGACTATGGCTACACCTTC. It yields the protein CALDRLGDYGYTF.

The chain combines TRBV10-1 with TRBJ1-2; D ambiguous. The germline CDR1 and CDR2 sequences are WNHNN and SYGVQD (reference sequence). The CDR3 consists of 12 residues. Trimming removed 4 bases from V and 3 bases from J, with 6 bases in between. CDR3 DNA sequence: TGCGCCAGCAGTGCCGGGGACTATGGCTACACCTTC. The encoded protein is CASSAGDYGYTF.